These 10 T cell receptor beta chains originate from one sample sequenced in a study of cytomegalovirus exposure and HLA in healthy donors. With 60 Vbeta and 13 Jbeta primers, the PCR was carried out. Libraries were prepared by immunoSEQ multiplex PCR; TCRdb keeps only in-frame clonotypes and omits some of them. The sample has around 200,000 clones, about 79% seen once; the top ten hold roughly 1.2%. Sequenced: PBMCs. These receptors all come from a girl under 10 years old in good health and CMV-seropositive.

This chain links TRBV5-1 with TRBJ2-6, with 7 bases that match TRBD1. This CDR3 is built from 19 residues. The germline V gene has CDR1 SGHRS and CDR2 YFSETQ. V dropped 0 bases and J dropped 1; count of bases not matched to a gene: 10. The CDR3 sequence is CASSLGYTGVGSGANVLTF. The CDR3, as DNA: TGCGCCAGCAGCTTGGGGTACACAGGGGTGGGGTCTGGGGCCAACGTCCTGACTTTC.

The genes are TRBV11-2 and TRBJ2-3, with TRBD2 matching over 11 bases. This CDR3 comprises 18 residues. In germline, CDR1 is SGHAT, CDR2 FQNNGV. Trimming took 4 bases from V and 0 from J; bases not matched to a gene: 9. The CDR3, as DNA: TGTGCCAGCAGCTCAACTAGCGGGGGTCCGTTGAGCACAGATACGCAGTATTTT. Its translation is CASSSTSGGPLSTDTQYF. Variable domain in full (rest from reference TRBV11-2 and TRBJ2-3): EAGVAQSPRYKIIEKRQSVAFWCNPISGHATLYWYQQILGQGPKLLIQFQNNGVVDDSQLPKDRFSAERLKGVDSTLKIQPAKLEDSAVYLCASSSTSGGPLSTDTQYFGPGTRLTVL.

The V gene is TRBV5-1, the J gene TRBJ2-1; D is perhaps TRBD2 (5 bases). Trimming cost V 0 bases and J 1 base, with 11 bases left between them. CDR3 length equals 16 residues. Germline assignment: CDR1 SGHRS and CDR2 YFSETQ. CDR3 loop: CASSLVGIGSYNEQFF. The CDR3 coding sequence is TGCGCCAGCAGCTTGGTCGGGATCGGTTCCTACAATGAGCAGTTCTTC.

V is TRBV6-1 and J is TRBJ1-5; D is unclear. Deletions cut 5 bases from V and 6 bases from J, with 8 bases between. The CDR3 runs 12 residues. The V gene's germline CDR1 is MNHNS and CDR2 SASEGT. CDR3 sequence reads: CASSPPFQPQHF. In DNA form, the CDR3 reads TGTGCCAGCAGTCCCCCCTTTCAGCCCCAGCATTTT.

The genes are TRBV11-3 and TRBJ2-7, with 7 bases fitting TRBD1. This CDR3 has 13 residues. Looked up from germline, CDR1 is SGHNT and CDR2 is YENEEA. V lost 4 bases and J lost 5; bases outside the gene matches: 5. The CDR3 region is CASSSDRDHEQYF. The CDR3 nucleotides are TGTGCCAGCAGCTCTGACAGGGACCACGAGCAGTACTTC.

This clone was counted between two and nine times. The genes are TRBV19 and TRBJ1-2, with TRBD1 as a possible D gene (6 bases). Germline CDR1 and CDR2: LNHDA and SQIVND (reference sequence). V gave up 2 bases and J gave up 8 bases, with 12 bases separating them. The CDR3 extends over 13 amino acids. The CDR3 protein is CASSITGQGGYTF. The CDR3 nucleotides are TGTGCCAGTAGTATAACGGGACAAGGAGGCTACACCTTC. The full variable domain, with the rest looked up from reference TRBV19 and TRBJ1-2, is DGGITQSPKYLFRKEGQNVTLSCEQNLNHDAMYWYRQDPGQGLRLIYYSQIVNDFQKGDIAEGYSVSREKKESFPLTVTSAQKNPTAFYLCASSITGQGGYTFGSGTRLTVV.

Written as DNA, the CDR3 is TGTGCCAGCAGTAAACTAGCGGGGAGCTCCTACGAGCAGTACTTC. Protein product: CASSKLAGSSYEQYF. The chain carries TRBV6-5 and TRBJ2-7, with 10 bases fitting TRBD2. This CDR3 is 15 amino acids long. After removal of 5 bases from V and 0 bases from J, the junction contained 4 bases not matched to a gene. Germline CDR1 reads MNHEY; CDR2 reads SVGAGI.

This clone occurred a few times. V usage is TRBV2 and J usage is TRBJ1-4, with 11 nucleotides matching TRBD1. Germline V gives CDR1 SNHLY, CDR2 FYNNEI. The CDR3 loop spans 14 amino acids. The ends lost 5 bases at V and 8 bases at J; junction bases unmatched: 4. The CDR3: CASSWTGGREKLFF. The DNA for the CDR3 is TGTGCCAGCAGTTGGACAGGGGGCAGAGAAAAACTGTTTTTT.

The genes are TRBV14 and TRBJ1-2; 7 bases fit TRBD1. There are 15 residues in the CDR3. Trimming cost V 2 bases and J 7 bases; bases outside gene matches: 10. Germline V gene data show CDR1 as SGHDN and CDR2 as FVKESK. CDR3 sequence reads: CASSQLKDRDGGYTF. The CDR3 bases are TGTGCCAGCAGCCAACTTAAAGACAGGGACGGTGGCTACACCTTC.

This chain links TRBV19 with TRBJ2-7; 9 nucleotides match TRBD1. The CDR3 loop spans 14 amino acids. The V gene's germline CDR1 is LNHDA and CDR2 SQIVND (reference sequence). V lost 2 bases to trimming and J lost 5 bases; unmatched junction nucleotides: 4. CDR3 sequence reads: CASSIPGTGNEQYF. The CDR3 DNA reads as TGTGCCAGTAGTATACCCGGGACAGGGAACGAGCAGTACTTC.